Sequencing of this TCR beta chain was carried out in a study of blood T cell repertoires in COVID-19. At the level of the study: From the United States, Italy and Spain came samples of acute and convalescent COVID-19. Sample material is recorded as cDNA or gDNA derived from T cells, B-cell-depleted T cells, or PBMCs.

In the original processing: Reference gene primer amplification in the assay estimated nucleated cell counts. This table comes from immunoSEQ multiplex PCR, and its TCRdb copy is limited to in-frame clones, with some not included. Clone size and V and J calls were adopted from that table, with D and trimming inferred from the DNA. There are 25,000 to 35,000 clones in the sample; less than 85% occur only once, and about 1.8% lies in the top ten. Germline V lookup: CDR1 SGHTA, CDR2 FQGTGA. With V trimmed by 2 bases and J by 0 bases, 3 bases remained unmatched. The CDR3 is 16 residues long. The chain uses TRBV7-3 and TRBJ2-3, with 9 nucleotides matching TRBD2. This receptor was identified in a man older than 75 with active or convalescent COVID-19. What was sequenced was peripheral blood. The CDR3: CASSLGAGGSTDTQYF. The CDR3 region has the DNA TGTGCCAGCAGCTTAGGAGCGGGGGGAAGCACAGATACGCAGTATTTT.